The table lists the clone carrying this T cell receptor beta chain with a few counts. Antigen specificity is unknown. Time point meaning: newly diagnosed GD, antithyroid drugs for less than 3 months. PBMC-derived RNA was used for the TCR library. Xi'an, China, was home to the endocrinology department that provided patients. Staff drew roughly 10 milliliters of peripheral blood into EDTA tubes. This entry belongs to a study of regulatory T cells in long-lasting Graves disease. The CDR3 runs 12 residues. The V gene's germline CDR1 is LNHDA and CDR2 SQIVND (reference sequence). Between the trimmed V and J ends, which lost 5 bases and 15 bases, there was a span of 17 bases. General study findings and limits: Persistent disease was associated with favored TRBV28 usage and with favored use of TRBJ1-2 and TRBJ2-5.

In building TCR beta libraries, iRepertoire HTBI primers were used together with Arm-PCR of CDR3 regions. Original processing methods: Across the samples, identification revealed around 65 TRBV and around 13 TRBJ segments. TCRdb used MiXCR to reprocess the multiplex PCR reads, holding one entry per CDR3 protein. The V and J calls shown here were made by TCRdb, not taken from the authors' results. This sample carries 300,000 to 400,000 distinct CDR3 sequences, less than 20% of them seen once, and the ten largest clones take 22%. V usage is TRBV19 and J usage is TRBJ2-1, with D perhaps matching TRBD2 (6 bases). This specimen was peripheral blood mononuclear cells (PBMCs), taken at new diagnosis, from a patient treated with antithyroid drugs. The receptor was derived from a female donor with Graves disease. The CDR3 DNA is TGTGCCAGTAGTCCTGGGAGGACCGGACCGTTCTTC. Its protein product is CASSPGRTGPFF.